This T cell receptor beta chain was recorded in a study of OX40 agonist ivuxolimab in advanced cancers. At the level of the study: The dose-escalation cohort was roughly 83% male, with a mean age of around 60 years, ranging about 23 to 90. One patient with hepatocellular carcinoma and two with cutaneous melanoma, three in all, had partial responses. Study-level findings and limits: CD4+ and CD8+ blood T cells expanded clonally by week 6 at 0.1 to 3.0 mg/kg.

The CDR3 has 13 residues. J lost 6 bases, V lost 2 bases, and 1 base had no gene match. The V gene's germline CDR1 is SGHKS and CDR2 YYEKEE (reference sequence). The protocol was immunoSEQ multiplex PCR, while the TCRdb copy is restricted to in-frame clones and leaves out a portion. The table lists 25,000 to 35,000 clones, around 81% of them singletons. Regarding this clone: Its antigen is not known.

This sequence originates from an adult with an advanced solid tumor such as melanoma, head and neck, liver or kidney cancer. The sample consisted of CD4+ or CD8+ T cells sorted from blood, taken in a trial of the OX40 agonist ivuxolimab. J is TRBJ2-7 and V is TRBV5-5; 11 nucleotides line up with TRBD1. The CDR3 is CASSLGTGGEQYF. CDR3 in DNA: TGTGCCAGCAGCTTAGGGACAGGGGGCGAGCAGTACTTC.